A selection of T cell receptor beta chains follows, all from one sample in a study of T cell responses to AZD1222 COVID-19 vaccine. Libraries were prepared by immunoSEQ multiplex PCR; TCRdb keeps only in-frame clonotypes and omits some of them. Of 90,000 to 150,000 clones listed, roughly nine tenths are singletons. The sample consisted of peripheral blood, taken on day 0 of AZD1222 vaccination. The receptors here all came from an adult in good health. CDR3s include the opening cysteine and the closing phenylalanine or tryptophan. The D gene is left open where the match is weak. Expanded clones get a size class; other rows say once, few or many, or leave the size out.

d_call j_call v_call clone_size cdr3_aa cdr3_nt
. TRBJ2-2 TRBV6-5 . CASTTSSTGELFF TGTGCCAGCACGACTAGTAGCACCGGGGAGCTGTTTTTT
TRBD1 TRBJ1-6 TRBV6-1 . CASSEKYPGQGTRSPLHF TGTGCCAGCAGTGAAAAATACCCGGGACAGGGTACAAGATCACCCCTCCACTTT
TRBD2 TRBJ2-7 TRBV2 . CASSHLGTSGRGNYEQYF TGTGCCAGCAGTCATCTCGGGACTAGCGGGAGGGGTAACTACGAGCAGTACTTC
. TRBJ2-3 TRBV3-1/TRBV3-2 . CASSWSGDTQYF TGTGCCAGCAGTTGGAGCGGGGATACGCAGTATTTT
TRBD1 TRBJ1-2 TRBV14 . CASSPDRNYGYTF TGTGCCAGCAGCCCGGACAGGAACTATGGCTACACCTTC
. TRBJ2-7 TRBV5-8 . CASRPGTLIGYEQYF TGTGCCAGCAGACCCGGGACATTAATTGGCTACGAGCAGTACTTC
. TRBJ2-7 TRBV5-1 . CASSLAQAAYEQYF TGCGCCAGCAGCTTGGCTCAGGCAGCGTACGAGCAGTACTTC
. TRBJ2-3 TRBV30 . CAWRSPGRRPDTQYF TGTGCCTGGAGATCCCCAGGGAGACGTCCAGATACGCAGTATTTT
. TRBJ2-2 TRBV25-1 . CASRNTGELFF TGTGCCAGCAGAAACACCGGGGAGCTGTTTTTT
. TRBJ1-3 TRBV28 few CASTRSGNTIYF TGTGCCAGCACCCGCTCTGGAAACACCATATATTTT
. TRBJ1-2 TRBV5-5 . CASSLTPLVNYGYTF TGTGCCAGCAGCTTGACTCCGTTAGTCAACTATGGCTACACCTTC
. TRBJ1-2 TRBV27 . CASKDVEEEMGYTF TGTGCCAGCAAGGACGTGGAGGAGGAAATGGGCTACACCTTC
TRBD1 TRBJ1-1 TRBV7-9 . CASSLLQGTMHTEAFF TGTGCCAGCAGCTTACTACAGGGGACTATGCACACTGAAGCTTTCTTT
. TRBJ2-7 TRBV2 . CASRETGTSYEQYF TGTGCCAGCAGGGAAACAGGGACCTCCTACGAGCAGTACTTC
TRBD2 TRBJ2-3 TRBV2 . CASSEGTSAPHF TGTGCCAGCAGTGAAGGGACTAGCGCCCCGCATTTT
TRBD2 TRBJ2-7 TRBV7-6 . CASSPMSGRASPEQYF TGTGCCAGCAGCCCGATGAGCGGGAGGGCCTCTCCCGAGCAGTACTTC
TRBD2 TRBJ2-2 TRBV5-4 . CASSRGGGGNTGELFF TGTGCCAGCAGCCGGGGGGGCGGGGGCAACACCGGGGAGCTGTTTTTT
TRBD1 TRBJ1-4 TRBV19 . CASSDRGTNEKLFF TGTGCCAGTAGCGACAGGGGGACTAATGAAAAACTGTTTTTT
TRBD1 TRBJ1-2 TRBV28 . CASSIPVGQGRGYGYTF TGTGCCAGCAGTATTCCTGTGGGACAGGGTCGTGGCTATGGCTACACCTTC
. TRBJ2-3 TRBV3-1/TRBV3-2 . CASSQELTQYF TGTGCCAGCAGCCAAGAGTTAACGCAGTATTTT
. TRBJ2-2 TRBV27 . CASSRTAYANTGELFF TGTGCCAGCAGTCGTACTGCCTACGCGAACACCGGGGAGCTGTTTTTT
. TRBJ2-4 TRBV5-8 . CASSLILVGVAKNIQYF TGTGCCAGCAGCTTAATTCTGGTGGGTGTAGCCAAAAACATTCAGTACTTC
. TRBJ1-2 TRBV5-1 . CASSPSEGHGYTF TGCGCCAGCAGCCCATCTGAGGGGCATGGCTACACCTTC
. TRBJ1-4 TRBV16 . CASTNPRAGDEKLFF TGTGCCAGCACCAACCCGAGAGCAGGGGATGAAAAACTGTTTTTT
TRBD1 TRBJ1-4 TRBV30 . CARGQGTNEKLFF TGTGCCCGCGGACAGGGGACTAATGAAAAACTGTTTTTT
. TRBJ2-2 TRBV12-3/TRBV12-4 . CASSLLGGGELFF TGTGCCAGCAGTTTACTTGGGGGAGGGGAGCTGTTTTTT
TRBD1 TRBJ1-6 TRBV30 . CAWSVAGQGRGSPLHF TGTGCCTGGAGTGTAGCGGGACAGGGGAGAGGGTCACCCCTCCACTTT
TRBD1 TRBJ2-4 TRBV5-1 . CASSSTGGDGKNIQYF TGCGCCAGCAGCTCTACAGGGGGCGATGGCAAAAACATTCAGTACTTC
. TRBJ1-3 TRBV9 . CASSGTDSGNTIYF TGTGCCAGCAGCGGGACAGACTCTGGAAACACCATATATTTT
. TRBJ2-1 TRBV3-1/TRBV3-2 . CASSQSAGALSYNEQFF TGTGCCAGCAGCCAAAGTGCGGGGGCCTTAAGCTACAATGAGCAGTTCTTC
. TRBJ1-2 TRBV6-5 . CASSPNKGVDGYTF TGTGCCAGCAGCCCAAACAAGGGCGTAGATGGCTACACCTTC
. TRBJ1-1 TRBV3-1/TRBV3-2 few CASSQVFRGKGAFF TGTGCCAGCAGCCAAGTTTTTCGAGGGAAGGGAGCTTTCTTT
TRBD2 TRBJ2-1 TRBV19 once CASSPTGGFGNEQFF TGTGCCAGTAGTCCAACGGGAGGCTTCGGTAATGAGCAGTTCTTC
. TRBJ1-5 TRBV5-1 . CASSPGTADQPQHF TGCGCCAGCAGCCCCGGGACGGCCGATCAGCCCCAGCATTTT
TRBD2 TRBJ2-3 TRBV11-2 . CASSPGLAGGRVTDTQYF TGTGCCAGCAGCCCCGGACTAGCGGGGGGGCGGGTAACAGATACGCAGTATTTT
. TRBJ1-2 TRBV28 few CASVLQGSYGYTF TGTGCCAGCGTTCTGCAGGGGAGCTATGGCTACACCTTC